This section outlines one T cell receptor (beta chain) sequence together with its context. Its specificity is unknown. This entry is derived from a study of T cell responses to AZD1222 COVID-19 vaccine. Study-level findings and limits: There were mostly white British donors and more females than males, and clonal diversity was possibly underestimated. Spike-specific TCR breadth and depth both grew after two AZD1222 doses. Baseline seropositivity characterized only a handful of AZD1222 recipients. The peak T cell response came first, and repertoires were sampled only after it.

The protocol was immunoSEQ multiplex PCR, while the TCRdb copy is restricted to in-frame clones and leaves out a portion. The table has some 110,000 clones, about 90% seen once. This CDR3 has 11 amino acids. Trimming cost V 6 bases and J 7 bases, with 10 bases left between them. CDR1 and CDR2 from the germline V gene are DFQATT and SNEGSKA (reference sequence). The TCR sequence derives from an adult in good health. This material consisted of peripheral blood, taken on day 0 of AZD1222 vaccination. The V gene is TRBV20-1, the J gene TRBJ2-4; D may be TRBD2 (6 bases). CDR3 sequence reads: CSAGLGNIQYF. Here the CDR3 DNA reads TGCAGTGCGGGACTGGGTAACATTCAGTACTTC.